These 24 T cell receptor beta chains were all obtained from the same sample, sequenced in a study of blood T cells in healthy people across ages. The second PCR ran about 6 to 12 cycles with a sample-barcoded 5' primer and J-beta primers. TCRdb called the 5' RACE reads again in MiXCR, with one record for every CDR3 protein. The sample gives 800,000 to 950,000 distinct CDR3 sequences, 25% to 35% of which show up once; roughly a tenth is in the top ten. Another study also made use of these data, one on T cells of mothers and their children.

Source material: blood. The source is a woman aged 35 to 49 in good health.

In this sample, this clonotype turned up many times. The rearrangement joins TRBV12-3 or TRBV12-4 to TRBJ1-5, with D perhaps TRBD1 (6 bases). Trimming cost V 2 bases and J 4 bases, with 24 bases left between them. This CDR3 is 19 amino acids long. This chain's CDR3 is CASSLSLGTQQKRNQPQHF. The CDR3 DNA reads TGTGCCAGCAGTTTAAGTCTAGGGACACAACAAAAGCGAAATCAGCCCCAGCATTTT.

This chain joins TRBV5-6 and TRBJ2-7, with TRBD1 matching over 8 bases. CDR1 is SGHDT, CDR2 YYEEEE, per germline. Trimming removed 4 bases from V and 5 bases from J; junction bases left unmatched: 17. This CDR3 region has 17 residues. The CDR3 reads CASSTNLEFRGRNEQYF. The CDR3 DNA is TGTGCCAGCAGCACGAACTTGGAGTTCAGGGGGCGCAACGAGCAGTACTTC.

The chain combines TRBV7-9 with TRBJ2-5; D is unclear. The CDR3 covers 14 residues. The ends were cut back, 9 bases at V and 2 bases at J, with 16 bases in the middle. CDR1 and CDR2 (germline): SEHNR, FQNEAQ (reference sequence). CDR3 bases: TGTGCCAGTAGCCGAGCTGGTAGTCAAGAGACCCAGTACTTC. Its translation: CASSRAGSQETQYF.

Turning to this clonotype: A read error may explain this, as a much larger clone is one base away. The rearrangement links TRBV6-6 to TRBJ1-1; D might be TRBD1 (6 bases). Germline loops: CDR1 MNHNY, CDR2 SVGAGI (reference sequence). This CDR3 region has 12 residues. V gave up 11 bases and J gave up 8 bases, with 18 bases separating them. The DNA for the CDR3 is TGTGCCTGCACTAGGCCCGGGACAGAAGCTTTCTTT. Its translation is CACTRPGTEAFF.

This clonotype was observed a few times. The chain uses TRBV7-2 and TRBJ2-1; D not certain. This CDR3 comprises 15 residues. Trimming took 1 base from V and 5 from J, leaving 12 bases between them. Germline V gene sequence: CDR1 SGHTA, CDR2 FQGNSA. The CDR3 bases are TGTGCCAGCAGCTTAGGATCCCGGACCCACAATGAGCAGTTCTTC. It translates to CASSLGSRTHNEQFF.

The chain has TRBV24-1 and TRBJ2-1; no reliable D call. Per germline, CDR1 KGHDR and CDR2 SFDVKD. Deletions cut 9 bases from V and 9 bases from J, with 11 bases between. The CDR3 is made up of 11 amino acids. CDR3: CATSTLGEQFF. The CDR3 nucleotides read TGTGCCACCTCGACATTAGGTGAGCAGTTCTTC.

The chain is built from TRBV20-1 and TRBJ1-1; possible D gene TRBD1, 5 bases. V lost 0 bases to trimming and J lost 5 bases, with 10 bases between them. CDR1 and CDR2 from the germline V gene are DFQATT and SNEGSKA (reference sequence). This CDR3 has 13 residues. The CDR3 region is CSARDIRGTEAFF. For the CDR3, the DNA is TGCAGTGCTAGAGACATCCGGGGGACTGAAGCTTTCTTT.

Of note for this clonotype: Given a much more abundant clone one base away, this may be a read error. The chain has TRBV5-1 and TRBJ1-4, with TRBD1 matching over 8 bases. Trimming removed 1 base from V and 4 bases from J; junction bases left unmatched: 3. Germline-derived CDR1 and CDR2 are SGHRS and YFSETQ. The CDR3 sequence is 15 residues long. The CDR3 region is CASSLRTGRNEKLFF. CDR3 DNA sequence: TGCGCCAGCAGCTTGAGGACAGGGCGTAATGAAAAACTGTTTTTT.

There are many counts of this clonotype. This chain connects TRBV6-2 or TRBV6-3 to TRBJ2-7; TRBD2 matches at 8 bases. The V gene's germline CDR1 is MNHEY and CDR2 SVGEGT. The length of the CDR3 is 14 residues. Trimming removed 2 bases from V and 0 bases from J; junction bases left unmatched: 0. The CDR3 DNA follows: TGTGCCAGCAGTTACACTAGCGGCTCCTACGAGCAGTACTTC. Protein product: CASSYTSGSYEQYF.

This clonotype was counted between two and nine times. This rearrangement joins TRBV19 to TRBJ2-3, with TRBD1 matching over 7 bases. CDR3 size: 16 residues. Germline V gene data show CDR1 as LNHDA and CDR2 as SQIVND (reference sequence). With V trimmed by 6 bases and J by 2 bases, 11 bases remained unmatched. The CDR3 DNA reads TGTGCCAGTAGAAAACACAGGGGAGAACCCACAGATACGCAGTATTTT. Amino acids: CASRKHRGEPTDTQYF.

Of note for this clonotype: Germline is not matched at one junction end, which may reflect a read error. The chain joins TRBV9 to TRBJ1-2, with TRBD1 matching over 7 bases. The CDR3 runs 17 residues. CDR1 is SGDLS, CDR2 YYNGEE, per germline. As DNA, the CDR3 is TGTGTCAGCAGCGCTCTGTTGGGAGGGGGCAGTGACCATGGCTACACCTTC. Protein: CVSSALLGGGSDHGYTF.

In the case of this clonotype: Possible read error: a much larger clone is one base away. The chain joins TRBV18 to TRBJ2-5, with a tentative D call TRBD2 (6 bases). Germline loops: CDR1 KGHSH, CDR2 LQKENI. The CDR3 runs to 13 residues. CDR3 coding DNA: TGTACCAGCTCAGGGACTTCTCAAGAGACCCAGTACTTC. Its protein product is CTSSGTSQETQYF.

V usage is TRBV10-3 and J usage is TRBJ2-3, with 11 bases matching TRBD1. The germline V gene has CDR1 ENHRY and CDR2 SYGVKD. Unmatched junction bases numbered 3, after V lost 6 bases and J lost 4 bases. This CDR3 has 14 amino acids. The CDR3 nucleotides are TGTGCCATCAGCGGGACAGGGGGACCAGATACGCAGTATTTT. Translated: CAISGTGGPDTQYF.

The chain couples TRBV29-1 to TRBJ1-2; D is uncertain. The germline V gene encodes CDR1 SQVTM and CDR2 ANQGSEA. The CDR3 spans 12 residues. Deletions cut 4 bases from V and 4 bases from J, with 10 bases between. The CDR3 nucleotides read TGCAGCGTTGGTAGGGAGGGCTATGGCTACACCTTC. Translated, it gives CSVGREGYGYTF.

As regards this clonotype: This may stem from a read error, because a much larger clone lies one nucleotide away. This chain connects TRBV6-5 to TRBJ2-7; 8 nucleotides line up with TRBD1. The CDR3 totals 15 residues. Trimming took 0 bases from V and 4 from J; bases not matched to a gene: 5. The V gene's germline CDR1 is MNHEY and CDR2 SVGAGI. The CDR3 DNA follows: TGTGCCAGCAGTTACTCGAATGACAGGGGTTACGAGCAGTACGTC. The encoded protein is CASSYSNDRGYEQYV.

This chain joins TRBV12-3 or TRBV12-4 and TRBJ1-1; 7 bases align to TRBD1. After removal of 8 bases from V and 6 bases from J, the junction contained 9 bases not matched to a gene. The CDR3 spans 13 residues. This chain's CDR3 is CASHKGAISEAFF. The CDR3 DNA reads TGTGCCAGCCATAAGGGGGCTATATCTGAAGCTTTCTTT.

This clonotype was detected a few times. The V gene is TRBV4-2, the J gene TRBJ2-1; 7 nucleotides line up with TRBD1. The CDR3 spans 16 residues. Per the germline V gene, CDR1 is LGHNA and CDR2 is YNFKEQ. Trimming at V came to 2 bases and at J to 0 bases, leaving 4 bases not matched to a gene. CDR3: CASSQSTGDSYNEQFF. Here the CDR3 DNA reads TGTGCCAGCAGCCAAAGTACAGGGGACTCCTACAATGAGCAGTTCTTC.

The chain carries TRBV30 and TRBJ1-5; the match to TRBD1 covers 7 bases. Looked up from germline, CDR1 is GTSNPN and CDR2 is SVGIG (reference sequence). The CDR3 spans 15 residues. V dropped 2 bases and J dropped 5; count of bases not matched to a gene: 9. The CDR3 is CAWSPADRRDQPQHF. DNA for the CDR3: TGTGCCTGGAGTCCGGCGGACAGGAGGGATCAGCCCCAGCATTTT.

The chain has TRBV27 and TRBJ2-7, with 9 bases that match TRBD1. This CDR3 has 15 amino acids. V was pared by 2 bases and J by 8 bases, with 10 bases of the junction left unmatched. In germline, CDR1 is MNHEY, CDR2 SMNVEV (reference sequence). The CDR3 sequence is CASSLPGTGTDKQYF. The CDR3 nucleotides are TGTGCCAGCAGTTTACCCGGGACAGGGACCGATAAGCAGTACTTC.

At least ten counts were recorded for this clonotype. The chain joins TRBV7-2 to TRBJ1-6; 8 nucleotides line up with TRBD1. Germline values: CDR1 SGHTA, CDR2 FQGNSA. With V trimmed by 5 bases and J by 7 bases, 10 bases remained unmatched. The CDR3 is 16 amino acids. The CDR3 nucleotides read TGTGCCAGCAGCCCTGGACAGGGCCCTAGGAATTCACCCCTCCACTTT. Encoded protein: CASSPGQGPRNSPLHF.

The CDR3 sequence is CASSLHGVNTEAFF. The CDR3 coding sequence is TGTGCCAGCAGCTTACACGGGGTGAACACTGAAGCTTTCTTT. The V and J genes are TRBV7-9 and TRBJ1-1; D not certain. The CDR3 runs 14 residues. Germline V gene lookup returns CDR1 SEHNR and CDR2 FQNEAQ (reference sequence). Trimming took 2 bases from V and 0 from J, leaving 7 bases between them.

The rearrangement joins TRBV29-1 to TRBJ1-1; TRBD1 matches at 9 bases. CDR1 and CDR2 from the germline V gene are SQVTM and ANQGSEA. Trimming took 7 bases from V and 6 from J; bases not matched to a gene: 9. The CDR3 loop spans 13 amino acids. In DNA form, the CDR3 reads TGCAGCGGTGGACAGGGGTTGGAGGCTGAAGCTTTCTTT. This translates into CSGGQGLEAEAFF.

The V and J genes are TRBV11-2 and TRBJ2-7; tentatively, D is TRBD1 or TRBD2 (5 bases each). This CDR3 has 13 residues. Trimming left V 5 bases short and J 6 bases short, with 14 bases between. The germline V gene has CDR1 SGHAT and CDR2 FQNNGV. CDR3 in DNA: TGTGCCAGCAGCGAGGGGATCATGGCCGAGCAGTACTTC. Encoded protein: CASSEGIMAEQYF.

The chain combines TRBV20-1 with TRBJ1-5; no reliable D call. CDR1 and CDR2 from the germline V gene are DFQATT and SNEGSKA (reference sequence). The CDR3 is 16 residues long. The V and J ends lost 2 bases and 10 bases respectively, with 24 bases between them. The CDR3 protein is CSARPITSSYNSPQHF. CDR3 DNA: TGCAGTGCTAGACCCATAACGAGCTCCTATAATTCACCCCAGCATTTT.